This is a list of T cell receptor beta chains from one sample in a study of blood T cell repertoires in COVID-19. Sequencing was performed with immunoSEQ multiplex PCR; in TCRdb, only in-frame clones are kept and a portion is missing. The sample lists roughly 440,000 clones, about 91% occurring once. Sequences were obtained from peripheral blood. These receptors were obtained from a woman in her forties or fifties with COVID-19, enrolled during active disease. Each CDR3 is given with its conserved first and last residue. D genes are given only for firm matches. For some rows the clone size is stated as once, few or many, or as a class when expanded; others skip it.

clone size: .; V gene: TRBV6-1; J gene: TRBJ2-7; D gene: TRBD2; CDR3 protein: CASSEESGGAYYSYEQYF; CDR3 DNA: TGTGCCAGCAGTGAAGAGAGCGGGGGGGCTTACTATTCCTACGAGCAGTACTTC
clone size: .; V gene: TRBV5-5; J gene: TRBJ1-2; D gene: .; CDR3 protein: CASSLGQGGSYTF; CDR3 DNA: TGTGCCAGCAGCTTGGGTCAGGGAGGGAGCTACACCTTC
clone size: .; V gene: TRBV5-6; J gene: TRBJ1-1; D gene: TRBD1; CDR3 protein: CASKDRGTEAFF; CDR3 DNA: TGTGCCAGCAAGGACAGGGGCACTGAAGCTTTCTTT
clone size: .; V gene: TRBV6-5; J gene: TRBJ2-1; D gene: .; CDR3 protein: CASSYRTGSNNEQFF; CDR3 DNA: TGTGCCAGCAGTTACCGTACAGGGAGCAACAATGAGCAGTTCTTC
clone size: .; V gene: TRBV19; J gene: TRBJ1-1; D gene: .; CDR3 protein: CASRTAGAEAEAFF; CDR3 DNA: TGTGCCAGTCGGACGGCGGGGGCGGAGGCTGAAGCTTTCTTT
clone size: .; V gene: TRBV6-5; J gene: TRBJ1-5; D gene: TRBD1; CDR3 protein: CASSAGTVQGQPQHF; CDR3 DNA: TGTGCCAGCAGCGCTGGGACAGTCCAGGGGCAGCCCCAGCATTTT
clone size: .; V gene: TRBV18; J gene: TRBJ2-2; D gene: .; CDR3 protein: CASSPRVDLNTGELFF; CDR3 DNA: TGTGCCAGCTCACCACGGGTGGACTTAAACACCGGGGAGCTGTTTTTT
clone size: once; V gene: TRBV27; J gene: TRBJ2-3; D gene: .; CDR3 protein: CASRVSGDTQYF; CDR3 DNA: TGTGCCAGCAGGGTTTCGGGAGATACGCAGTATTTT
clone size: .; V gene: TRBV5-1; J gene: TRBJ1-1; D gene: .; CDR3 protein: CASSPTGYTEAFF; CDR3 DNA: TGCGCCAGCAGCCCAACAGGTTACACTGAAGCTTTCTTT
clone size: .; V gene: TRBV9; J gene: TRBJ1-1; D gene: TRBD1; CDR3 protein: CASSVGDSLNTEAFF; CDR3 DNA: TGTGCCAGCAGCGTGGGGGACAGTTTGAACACTGAAGCTTTCTTT
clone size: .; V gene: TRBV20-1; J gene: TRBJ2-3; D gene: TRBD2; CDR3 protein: CSASESGGTDTQYF; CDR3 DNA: TGCAGTGCTAGTGAGAGCGGGGGCACAGATACGCAGTATTTT
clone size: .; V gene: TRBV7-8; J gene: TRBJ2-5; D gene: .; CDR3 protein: CASSFSIATGETQYF; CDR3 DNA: TGTGCCAGCAGCTTCTCGATAGCGACGGGGGAGACCCAGTACTTC
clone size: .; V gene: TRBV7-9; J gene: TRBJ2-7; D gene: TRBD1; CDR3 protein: CASSPRTGSSYEQYF; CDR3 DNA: TGTGCCAGCAGCCCTCGGACAGGGAGCTCCTACGAGCAGTACTTC
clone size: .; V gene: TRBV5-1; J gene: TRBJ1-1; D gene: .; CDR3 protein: CASHGTTTEAFF; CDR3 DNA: TGCGCCAGCCACGGGACAACCACTGAAGCTTTCTTT
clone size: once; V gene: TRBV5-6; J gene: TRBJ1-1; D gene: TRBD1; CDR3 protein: CASSLGDSYTEAFF; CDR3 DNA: TGTGCCAGCAGCTTAGGGGACAGTTACACTGAAGCTTTCTTT
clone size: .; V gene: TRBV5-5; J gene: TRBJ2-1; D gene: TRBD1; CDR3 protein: CASSLQVTGYLNEQFF; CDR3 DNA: TGTGCCAGCAGCTTGCAAGTGACAGGGTACCTCAATGAGCAGTTCTTC
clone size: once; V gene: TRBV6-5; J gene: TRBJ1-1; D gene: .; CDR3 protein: CASFRGGEDTEAFF; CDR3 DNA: TGTGCCAGCTTCAGGGGAGGGGAGGACACTGAAGCTTTCTTT
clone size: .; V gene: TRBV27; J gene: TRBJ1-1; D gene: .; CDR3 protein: CASRSSIEAFF; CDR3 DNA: TGTGCCAGCAGAAGTAGCATTGAAGCTTTCTTT
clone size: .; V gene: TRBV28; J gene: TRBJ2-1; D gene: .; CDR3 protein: CASIGGGFGEQFF; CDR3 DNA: TGTGCCAGCATTGGTGGGGGCTTTGGTGAGCAGTTCTTC
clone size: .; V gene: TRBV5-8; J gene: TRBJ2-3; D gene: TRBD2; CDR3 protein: CASSLNPAGGLGDTQYF; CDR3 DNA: TGTGCCAGCAGCTTGAACCCAGCGGGGGGGCTGGGAGATACGCAGTATTTT
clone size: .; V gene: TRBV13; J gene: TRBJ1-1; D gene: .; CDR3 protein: CASSLGGSEAFF; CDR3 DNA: TGTGCCAGCAGCCTGGGGGGATCTGAAGCTTTCTTT
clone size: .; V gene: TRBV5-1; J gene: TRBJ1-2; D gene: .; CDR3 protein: CASSSPVMGVGYTF; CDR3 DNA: TGCGCCAGCAGCTCCCCCGTAATGGGAGTTGGCTACACCTTC
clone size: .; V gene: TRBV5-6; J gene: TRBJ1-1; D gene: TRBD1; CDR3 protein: CASSLAVGVQGAWNTEAFF; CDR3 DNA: TGTGCCAGCAGCTTGGCCGTGGGTGTACAGGGGGCCTGGAACACTGAAGCTTTCTTT
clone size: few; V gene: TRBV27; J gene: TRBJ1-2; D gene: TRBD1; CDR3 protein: CASSSGTGDNYGYTF; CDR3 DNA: TGTGCCAGCAGTTCAGGGACAGGGGATAACTATGGCTACACCTTC
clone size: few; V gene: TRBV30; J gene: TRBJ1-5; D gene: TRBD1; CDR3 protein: CAWNAGGNQPQHF; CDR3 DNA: TGTGCCTGGAATGCAGGGGGGAATCAGCCCCAGCATTTT
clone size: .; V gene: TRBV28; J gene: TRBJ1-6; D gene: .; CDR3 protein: CASSPADQRVSPLHF; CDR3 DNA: TGTGCCAGCAGTCCGGCGGACCAGCGGGTTTCACCCCTCCACTTT
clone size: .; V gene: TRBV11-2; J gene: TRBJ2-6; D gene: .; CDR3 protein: CASSLRQRGDSGANVLTF; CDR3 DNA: TGTGCCAGCAGCTTAAGGCAGCGCGGGGACTCTGGGGCCAACGTCCTGACTTTC
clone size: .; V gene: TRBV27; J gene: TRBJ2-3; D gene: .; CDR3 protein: CASSLIHPSSDTQYF; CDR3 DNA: TGTGCCAGCAGTTTGATCCATCCGAGCTCAGATACGCAGTATTTT
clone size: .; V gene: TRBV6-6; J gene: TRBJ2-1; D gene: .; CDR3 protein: CASSRFGRGLNNEQFF; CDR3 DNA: TGTGCCAGCAGTCGATTCGGAAGGGGGTTAAACAATGAGCAGTTCTTC
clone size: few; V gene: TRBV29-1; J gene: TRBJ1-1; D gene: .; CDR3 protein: CSVNSNTEAFF; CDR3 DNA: TGCAGCGTTAACTCAAACACTGAAGCTTTCTTT
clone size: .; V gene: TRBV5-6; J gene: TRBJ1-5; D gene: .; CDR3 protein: CASSFLTLRDQPQHF; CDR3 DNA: TGTGCCAGCAGCTTTCTTACGTTACGGGATCAGCCCCAGCATTTT
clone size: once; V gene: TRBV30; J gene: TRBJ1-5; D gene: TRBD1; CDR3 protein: CAWTPDRGLKPQHF; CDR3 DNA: TGTGCCTGGACCCCGGACAGGGGGCTGAAGCCCCAGCATTTT
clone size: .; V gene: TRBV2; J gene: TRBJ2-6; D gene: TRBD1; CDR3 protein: CASRGTGTETSGANVLTF; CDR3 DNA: TGTGCCAGCAGGGGAACCGGGACAGAAACCTCTGGGGCCAACGTCCTGACTTTC
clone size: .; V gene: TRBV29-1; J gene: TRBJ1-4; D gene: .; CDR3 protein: CSVQTENDYEKLFF; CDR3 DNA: TGCAGCGTTCAGACGGAAAACGACTATGAAAAACTGTTTTTT
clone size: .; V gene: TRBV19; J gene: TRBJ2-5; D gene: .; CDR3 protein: CASSPGRGRSQETQYF; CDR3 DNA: TGTGCCAGTAGCCCTGGCAGAGGGAGATCTCAAGAGACCCAGTACTTC
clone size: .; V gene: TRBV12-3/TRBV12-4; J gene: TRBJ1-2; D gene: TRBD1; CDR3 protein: CASSMTGPGYTF; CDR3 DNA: TGTGCCAGCAGTATGACAGGGCCTGGCTACACCTTC
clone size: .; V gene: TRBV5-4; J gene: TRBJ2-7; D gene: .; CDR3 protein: CASSSSHSYEQYF; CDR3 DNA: TGTGCCAGCAGCTCTAGCCACTCCTACGAGCAGTACTTC
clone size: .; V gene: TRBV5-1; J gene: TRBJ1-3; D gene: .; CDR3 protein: CASSLGRTVSGNTIYF; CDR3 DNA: TGCGCCAGCAGCTTGGGGAGGACAGTTTCTGGAAACACCATATATTTT
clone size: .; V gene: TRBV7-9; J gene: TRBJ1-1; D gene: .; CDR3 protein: CASSLSLGAPEAFF; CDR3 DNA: TGTGCCAGCAGCTTATCTCTTGGGGCCCCTGAAGCTTTCTTT
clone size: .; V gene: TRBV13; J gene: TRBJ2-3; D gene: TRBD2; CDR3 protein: CASSLGAGGGTDTQYF; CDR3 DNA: TGTGCCAGCAGCTTAGGAGCGGGGGGCGGTACAGATACGCAGTATTTT